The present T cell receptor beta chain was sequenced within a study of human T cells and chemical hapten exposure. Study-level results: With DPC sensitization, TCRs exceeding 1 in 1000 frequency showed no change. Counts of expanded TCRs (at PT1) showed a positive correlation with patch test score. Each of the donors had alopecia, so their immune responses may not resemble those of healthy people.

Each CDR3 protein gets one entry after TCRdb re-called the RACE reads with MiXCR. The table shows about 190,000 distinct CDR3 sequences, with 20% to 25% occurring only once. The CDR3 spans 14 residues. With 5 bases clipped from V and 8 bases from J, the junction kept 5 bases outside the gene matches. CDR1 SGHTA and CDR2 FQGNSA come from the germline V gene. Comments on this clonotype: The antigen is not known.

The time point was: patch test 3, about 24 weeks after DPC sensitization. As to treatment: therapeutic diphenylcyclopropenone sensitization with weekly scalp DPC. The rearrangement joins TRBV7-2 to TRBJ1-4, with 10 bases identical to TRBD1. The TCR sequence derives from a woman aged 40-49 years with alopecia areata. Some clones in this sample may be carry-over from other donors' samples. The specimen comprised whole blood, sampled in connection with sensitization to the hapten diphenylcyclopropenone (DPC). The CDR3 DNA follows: TGTGCCAGCAGCGACAGGGGGCTGGAAGAAAAACTGTTTTTT. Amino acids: CASSDRGLEEKLFF.